This is a list of T cell receptor beta chains from one sample in a study of blood T cell repertoires in COVID-19. This table comes from immunoSEQ multiplex PCR, and its TCRdb copy is limited to in-frame clones, with some not included. Of 150,000 to 170,000 clones listed, under 85% are singletons. The sample was peripheral blood. The source of these receptors is a woman over 75 with acute or convalescent COVID-19. The CDR3 runs from the conserved cysteine through the conserved F or W. The order of the fields is J gene, clone size, V gene, D gene, CDR3 DNA, CDR3 protein. A D gene is named only where the DNA matches it firmly. Part of the rows lack a size; the others show once, few, many or a class for expanded clones.

TRBJ2-7 once TRBV30 TRBD2 TGTGCCTGGAGTGTAGAAGGATGGGGGGGCGAGCAGTACTTC CAWSVEGWGGEQYF
TRBJ2-4 - TRBV5-6 - TGTGCCAGCAGCCGTACGTCCCGGGAGAACATTCAGTACTTC CASSRTSRENIQYF
TRBJ1-1 - TRBV18 - TGTGCCAGCTCACCAAGGGACTCGAACACTGAAGCTTTCTTT CASSPRDSNTEAFF
TRBJ1-1 - TRBV19 TRBD1 TGTGCCAGTAGTATAAACAGACAGGGGGCGGTGAACACTGAAGCTTTCTTT CASSINRQGAVNTEAFF
TRBJ1-6 few TRBV19 - TGTGCCAGTAGTATTCAGGGTAGTGGTAATTCACCCCTCCACTTT CASSIQGSGNSPLHF
TRBJ2-2 - TRBV18 TRBD2 TGTGCCAGCTCACCATTCAGCGGGGGGAACACCGGGGAGCTGTTTTTT CASSPFSGGNTGELFF
TRBJ1-1 - TRBV20-1 - TGCAGTGCTAGTCCGACAGGATTGGGCACTGAAGCTTTCTTT CSASPTGLGTEAFF
TRBJ2-1 - TRBV5-1 - TGCGCCAGCAGCTTGGAAGCGCTTTATCGCAATGAGCAGTTCTTC CASSLEALYRNEQFF
TRBJ1-6 few TRBV25-1 TRBD1 TGTGCCAGCAGTGAGACCAGGGGGAGTGCTTCACCCCTCCACTTT CASSETRGSASPLHF
TRBJ1-5 once TRBV6-2/TRBV6-3 - TGTGCCAGCAGTTACGTGTCTAACAATCAGCCCCAGCATTTT CASSYVSNNQPQHF
TRBJ1-4 - TRBV27 TRBD1 TGTGCCAGCAATAACAGGGGGCAGGTCGAAAAACTGTTTTTT CASNNRGQVEKLFF
TRBJ2-7 - TRBV27 TRBD1 TGTGCCAGCAGTTTTGGGGGACAGGGCCTCTACGAGCAGTACTTC CASSFGGQGLYEQYF
TRBJ1-5 - TRBV4-2 - TGTGCCAGCAGCCTTGCGGGGAATCAGCCCCAGCATTTT CASSLAGNQPQHF
TRBJ2-1 - TRBV11-1 TRBD2 TGTGCCAGCAGCTTAGAGGGCGGGAGGGCCTCGAATGAGCAGTTCTTC CASSLEGGRASNEQFF
TRBJ1-4 - TRBV6-1 - TGTGCCAGCAGTGAAACCGCAGGGTTTAATGGAGTTAATGAAAAACTGTTTTTT CASSETAGFNGVNEKLFF
TRBJ2-2 - TRBV11-2 - TGTGCCAGCAGCTTGGGAGGGAACACCGGGGAGCTGTTTTTT CASSLGGNTGELFF
TRBJ2-2 - TRBV15 TRBD2 TGTGCCACCAGCAGAGGACTTTTAGCGGGAGTGGGCGGCCGGGAGCTGTTTTTT CATSRGLLAGVGGRELFF
TRBJ1-1 few TRBV2 - TGTGCCAGCAGTGAACGGGGGATAGTCACTGAAGCTTTCTTT CASSERGIVTEAFF
TRBJ2-7 - TRBV6-5 - TGTGCCAGCAGTTACGATAAAGCGAAAAGCTACGAGCAGTACTTC CASSYDKAKSYEQYF
TRBJ1-3 - TRBV2 TRBD1 TGTGCCAGCAGTGTTCTTCAGGGGGCTCCTGGAAACACCATATATTTT CASSVLQGAPGNTIYF
TRBJ1-2 - TRBV6-1 TRBD1 TGTGCCAGCAGTGAAAAGGGGACAGGGCTCGGCTACACCTTC CASSEKGTGLGYTF
TRBJ2-3 - TRBV20-1 - TGCAGTGCGGCCCAGGGAGATACGCAGTATTTT CSAAQGDTQYF
TRBJ2-3 few TRBV7-2 - TGTGCCAGCAGCCTTAGTTTTACTAGCACAGATACGCAGTATTTT CASSLSFTSTDTQYF
TRBJ1-6 - TRBV6-5 - TGTGCCAGCAGAATCGGGACTGCTAATTCACCCCTCCACTTT CASRIGTANSPLHF
TRBJ1-2 - TRBV15 - TGTGCCACCAGCAGGGAAAACAGGGCCCCGTTTATCGACTACACCTTC CATSRENRAPFIDYTF
TRBJ2-3 - TRBV5-5 - TGTGCCAGCATCTGGGCCCGCGGGGATACGCAGTATTTT CASIWARGDTQYF
TRBJ1-2 - TRBV10-3 TRBD1 TGTGCCATCAGTGACGCTGACAGGGTTGGCTATGGCTACACCTTC CAISDADRVGYGYTF
TRBJ2-1 - TRBV2 TRBD2 TGTGCCAGCAGGGAGCGGGGCCACAATGAGCAGTTCTTC CASRERGHNEQFF
TRBJ1-6 - TRBV20-1 TRBD1 TGCAGTGCTAGTGGGCTGGGGCAGGGGGCTTCACCCCTCCACTTT CSASGLGQGASPLHF
TRBJ1-2 - TRBV6-1 - TGTGCCAGCAGTGATCGACAGGTTGCTAACTATGGCTACACCTTC CASSDRQVANYGYTF
TRBJ1-1 - TRBV30 - TGTGCCTGGAGTACAGCCAGGGTTTCAGGAACTGAAGCTTTCTTT CAWSTARVSGTEAFF
TRBJ1-1 - TRBV5-1 - TGCGCCAGCAGCTTGGTAGGGGCGGGGGCGAACACTGAAGCTTTCTTT CASSLVGAGANTEAFF
TRBJ1-6 - TRBV6-6 - TGTGCCAGCAGCCTGACAGCCGGGGGACCCCTCCACTTT CASSLTAGGPLHF
TRBJ2-7 - TRBV6-6 TRBD1 TGTGCCAGCATAGACAGGGGTCGCTACGAGCAGTACTTC CASIDRGRYEQYF
TRBJ2-1 few TRBV29-1 TRBD2 TGCAGCGTTTCAATAGCGGGAGGGAACAATGAGCAGTTCTTC CSVSIAGGNNEQFF
TRBJ2-3 - TRBV5-1 - TGCGCCAGCAGCTTCCGACTAGACACAGATACGCAGTATTTT CASSFRLDTDTQYF
TRBJ2-7 - TRBV14 - TGTGCCAGCAGCCAGACAGGACAGTTCTACGAGCAGTACTTC CASSQTGQFYEQYF
TRBJ1-2 - TRBV6-5 - TGTGCCAGCAGTCCACCAGGGATCTCGCGCTATGGCTACACCTTC CASSPPGISRYGYTF
TRBJ1-4 - TRBV28 TRBD1 TGTGCCAGCAGTTCAGGGGGCACTAATGAAAAACTGTTTTTT CASSSGGTNEKLFF
TRBJ1-1 - TRBV28 - TGTGCCAGCAGTTTATTGGTGTCAGGGGATATGAACACTGAAGCTTTCTTT CASSLLVSGDMNTEAFF
TRBJ1-5 few TRBV19 - TGTGCCAGTAGTATTCTTTCTCCTAATCAGCCCCAGCATTTT CASSILSPNQPQHF
TRBJ2-3 - TRBV5-1 - TGCGCCAGCAGCTTACAGGGTACCACAGATACGCAGTATTTT CASSLQGTTDTQYF
TRBJ1-1 - TRBV2 TRBD1 TGTGCCAGCAGTGAAGTTAGACAGGGGCCGTATGAAGCTTTCTTT CASSEVRQGPYEAFF
TRBJ2-7 once TRBV6-2/TRBV6-3 TRBD1 TGTGCCAGCAGTTACTCGACAGGGGTGGAGCAGTACTTC CASSYSTGVEQYF
TRBJ1-1 - TRBV11-2 - TGTGCCAGCAGCTTACAGGGGTTTGAAGCTTTCTTT CASSLQGFEAFF
TRBJ2-7 many TRBV20-1 - TGCAGTGCTAGACAGGGCTACGAGCAGTACTTC CSARQGYEQYF
TRBJ2-2 - TRBV14 - TGTGCCAGCAGCCAAGTGGTGGGAGCCGGGGAGCTGTTTTTT CASSQVVGAGELFF
TRBJ1-6 - TRBV27 TRBD1 TGTGCCAGCAGTTTAAGGGACAGGGGATTTACACCCCTCCACTTT CASSLRDRGFTPLHF
TRBJ1-2 few TRBV5-6 - TGTGCCAGCAGACAAGATACAGGCTATGGCTACACCTTC CASRQDTGYGYTF
TRBJ1-1 - TRBV27 - TGTGCCAGCAGTCCCTCGGGGGCTGAAGCTTTCTTT CASSPSGAEAFF
TRBJ2-7 - TRBV2 - TGTGCCAGCAGTGTGGAAAAGGGGTCCTACGAGCAGTACTTC CASSVEKGSYEQYF
TRBJ1-5 - TRBV28 - TGTGCCAGCAGTTCCTCCGGAGGGTATCAGCCCCAGCATTTT CASSSSGGYQPQHF
TRBJ1-1 - TRBV4-2 - TGTGCCAGCAGCCAATCTACCGAAAATGAAGCTTTCTTT CASSQSTENEAFF
TRBJ1-5 - TRBV6-2/TRBV6-3 TRBD1 TGTGCCAGCAGTTCACGACAGGGCCGGGGCAATCAGCCCCAGCATTTT CASSSRQGRGNQPQHF
TRBJ1-1 once TRBV5-1 - TGCGCCAGCAGCGTAGGGGGGGCGAACACTGAAGCTTTCTTT CASSVGGANTEAFF